Shown below are 29 T cell receptor beta chains from a single sample sequenced in a study of cytomegalovirus exposure and HLA in healthy donors. The study ran its PCR with 60 Vbeta and 13 Jbeta primers. Some clones are missing from TCRdb's copy, which holds only in-frame ones; the method was immunoSEQ multiplex PCR. The sample records around 61,000 clones, roughly 83% being singletons. Sequencing used PBMCs. These receptors came from a man aged 35 to 55 in good health and CMV-seronegative.

The chain joins TRBV7-2 to TRBJ1-2; the match to TRBD1 covers 7 bases. The CDR3 length is 13 residues. CDR1 is SGHTA, CDR2 FQGNSA, per germline. Trimming removed 5 bases from V and 7 bases from J; junction bases left unmatched: 7. The CDR3 bases are TGTGCCAGCAGCCACGGGACAGTAAGTGGCTACACCTTC. It specifies CASSHGTVSGYTF.

V gene TRBV7-8 combines with J gene TRBJ1-4; no clear D gene. V lost 1 base and J lost 12, with 15 bases in between. This CDR3 is 14 amino acids long. Germline V gene lookup returns CDR1 SGHVS and CDR2 FQNEAQ. CDR3 region: CASSLVKLTGELFF. The CDR3 nucleotides read TGTGCCAGCAGCTTAGTAAAACTGACCGGGGAACTGTTTTTT.

Comments on this clone: At one end, the junction sequence differs from germline, possibly due to a read error. The chain carries TRBV6-1 and TRBJ2-1, with 9 bases fitting TRBD1. The CDR3 is made up of 15 amino acids. Germline V gene data show CDR1 as MNHNS and CDR2 as SASEGT. The CDR3 DNA sequence: TGTGCCAGCACTGAAGGGGGACAGGGTTCGTTTGAGCAGTTCTTC. Its protein is CASTEGGQGSFEQFF.

V gene TRBV6-5 combines with J gene TRBJ1-5; no reliable D call. The CDR3 extends over 12 amino acids. The germline CDR1 and CDR2 sequences are MNHEY and SVGAGI. The ends were cut back, 6 bases at V and 6 bases at J, with 9 bases in the middle. The CDR3: CASRDAGQPQHF. The CDR3 coding sequence is TGTGCCAGCAGAGATGCGGGTCAGCCCCAGCATTTT.

The chain joins TRBV4-1 to TRBJ1-2; TRBD1 matches at 8 bases. J gave up 0 bases and V 10 bases, and 19 bases lay outside the gene matches. The CDR3 runs to 18 residues. Germline-derived CDR1 and CDR2 are MGHRA and YSYEKL. The CDR3 protein is CATTPFFGQGETNYGYTF. CDR3 nucleotide sequence: TGCGCCACGACGCCCTTCTTCGGACAGGGTGAAACTAACTATGGCTACACCTTC.

The chain uses TRBV4-3 and TRBJ2-7; TRBD1 aligns across 9 bases. The CDR3 length is 15 residues. Germline loops: CDR1 LGHNA, CDR2 YSLEER. V lost 2 bases to trimming and J lost 5 bases; unmatched junction nucleotides: 7. For the CDR3, the DNA is TGCGCCAGCAGCCAAAAACCGGGACAGGGACACGAGCAGTACTTC. This gives the protein CASSQKPGQGHEQYF.

Only a few counts were recorded for this clone. Other DNA sequences in the sample encode the same CDR3. The V and J genes are TRBV27 and TRBJ1-2, with D perhaps matching TRBD1 (6 bases). This CDR3 is 13 amino acids long. Trimming cost V 2 bases and J 2 bases, with 6 bases left between them. CDR1 and CDR2 (germline): MNHEY, SMNVEV (reference sequence). CDR3 amino acids: CASSLQGNYGYTF. For the CDR3, the DNA is TGTGCCAGCAGTTTACAGGGGAACTATGGCTACACCTTC.

This chain connects TRBV30 to TRBJ1-4; D gene ambiguous. Germline V gene data show CDR1 as GTSNPN and CDR2 as SVGIG (reference sequence). This CDR3 has 14 residues. Trimming took 1 base from V and 5 from J, leaving 11 bases between them. The CDR3 region has the DNA TGTGCCTGGAGTGGATCGGGAACGAATGAAAAACTGTTTTTT. This translates into CAWSGSGTNEKLFF.

J is TRBJ2-3 and V is TRBV7-6, with 9 positions matching TRBD2. Germline V CDR1 and CDR2: SGHVS, FNYEAQ. This CDR3 comprises 13 residues. Losses at the gene ends were 8 bases for V and 2 bases for J; bases not matched to a gene: 2. The CDR3 coding sequence is TGTGCCAGCGCGGGGGGGAACACAGATACGCAGTATTTT. Translated, it gives CASAGGNTDTQYF.

This chain connects TRBV2 to TRBJ1-4, with D unresolved. The V end was cut by 7 bases, the J end by 0 bases, with 6 bases between. The V gene's germline CDR1 is SNHLY and CDR2 FYNNEI. The CDR3 runs 13 residues. The CDR3 DNA sequence: TGTGCCAGCATAGCGTCAACTAATGAAAAACTGTTTTTT. It specifies CASIASTNEKLFF.

J is TRBJ2-5 and V is TRBV7-3, with 7 bases lining up with TRBD1. Looked up from germline, CDR1 is SGHTA and CDR2 is FQGTGA. The CDR3 has 13 amino acids. V lost 4 bases to trimming and J lost 4 bases; unmatched junction nucleotides: 3. CDR3 coding DNA: TGTGCCAGCAGCTCCGGGACAGCAGAGACCCAGTACTTC. It codes for CASSSGTAETQYF.

The chain employs TRBV5-1 and TRBJ2-7; TRBD2 matches at 9 bases. This CDR3 region has 14 residues. V trimming: 4 bases; J trimming: 4 bases; junction bases outside the gene matches: 6. Germline V CDR1 and CDR2: SGHRS, YFSETQ. CDR3 DNA sequence: TGCGCCAGCAGCGGGCTAGCGGGGAGTTACGAGCAGTACGTC. It codes for CASSGLAGSYEQYV.

The chain couples TRBV19 to TRBJ2-5, with a weak D call TRBD1 (6 bases). Germline assignment: CDR1 LNHDA and CDR2 SQIVND (reference sequence). Trimming shortened V by 2 bases and J by 7 bases, and 11 bases separated the two germline ends. This CDR3 has 13 residues. CDR3 bases: TGTGCCAGTAGTATATTGCCAGGGGTGACCCAGTACTTC. Protein sequence: CASSILPGVTQYF.

The chain carries TRBV15 and TRBJ2-5, with 8 bases fitting TRBD1. V lost 1 base to trimming and J lost 4 bases; unmatched junction nucleotides: 2. The CDR3 is 14 residues long. The germline V gene encodes CDR1 LNHNV and CDR2 YYDKDF (reference sequence). CDR3 region: CATSRGTGRETQYF. Written as DNA, the CDR3 is TGTGCCACCAGCAGAGGGACAGGGAGAGAGACCCAGTACTTC.

CDR3 nucleotide sequence: TGTGCCAGCAGCTTAGGTGCCGGGACAGGTTTCCAAGAGACCCAGTACTTC. As protein: CASSLGAGTGFQETQYF. The V and J genes are TRBV11-3 and TRBJ2-5; 8 positions agree with TRBD1. After removal of 1 base from V and 1 base from J, the junction contained 8 bases not matched to a gene. The CDR3 is 17 amino acids. The germline V gene encodes CDR1 SGHNT and CDR2 YENEEA. The variable domain in full, completed from reference TRBV11-3 and TRBJ2-5, reads EAGVVQSPRYKIIEKKQPVAFWCNPISGHNTLYWYLQNLGQGPELLIRYENEEAVDDSQLPKDRFSAERLKGVDSTLKIQPAELGDSAVYLCASSLGAGTGFQETQYFGPGTRLLVL.

V and J are TRBV30 and TRBJ2-5, with TRBD1 as a possible D gene (7 bases). Germline V lookup: CDR1 GTSNPN, CDR2 SVGIG (reference sequence). CDR3 size: 14 residues. The V gene lost 0 bases and the J gene lost 2 bases, with 10 bases spanning the gap. The CDR3: CAWSVPGGQETQYF. The CDR3 nucleotides read TGTGCCTGGAGTGTCCCAGGGGGGCAAGAGACCCAGTACTTC.

This sequence joins TRBV7-2 and TRBJ2-3; no clear D gene. Trimming cost V 1 base and J 1 base, with 12 bases left between them. Germline V gene data show CDR1 as SGHTA and CDR2 as FQGNSA. This CDR3 is 16 amino acids long. In DNA form, the CDR3 reads TGTGCCAGCAGCTTAGGGTGGTTTCGGGGCACAGATACGCAGTATTTT. Translating it yields CASSLGWFRGTDTQYF.

The rearrangement links TRBV6-1 to TRBJ1-6; D possibly corresponds to TRBD1 (5 bases). CDR3 length: 13 amino acids. Germline values: CDR1 MNHNS, CDR2 SASEGT. Trimming removed 6 bases from V and 6 bases from J, with 9 bases in between. In DNA, the CDR3 is TGTGCCAGCAGCCCAGGGCCTAATTCACCCCTCCACTTT. It codes for CASSPGPNSPLHF.

V usage is TRBV15 and J usage is TRBJ2-5; tentative D call: TRBD2 (6 bases). This CDR3 region has 15 residues. V was shortened by 0 bases and J by 5 bases, with 13 bases between the two germline ends. Germline V gene data show CDR1 as LNHNV and CDR2 as YYDKDF (reference sequence). The CDR3 loop is CATSRDLRGLETQYF. The CDR3 DNA reads as TGTGCCACCAGCAGAGATTTGCGGGGTTTGGAGACCCAGTACTTC.

CDR3 coding DNA: TGTGCCAGCAGCTTACAGGGTTACTATGGCTACACCTTC. This translates into CASSLQGYYGYTF. This chain connects TRBV7-2 to TRBJ1-2; D may be TRBD1 (5 bases). Deletions cut 2 bases from V and 3 bases from J, with 7 bases between. CDR3 length: 13 amino acids. Germline V lookup: CDR1 SGHTA, CDR2 FQGNSA.

The chain couples TRBV7-2 to TRBJ2-5; 8 positions match TRBD2. Germline values: CDR1 SGHTA, CDR2 FQGNSA. The CDR3 loop spans 19 amino acids. J gave up 1 base and V 1 base, and 14 bases lay outside the gene matches. CDR3 DNA sequence: TGTGCCAGCAGCTTAGAGTCTCGGGGGGGCCTAATATTCCAAGAGACCCAGTACTTC. Protein sequence: CASSLESRGGLIFQETQYF. The variable domain in full, completed from reference TRBV7-2 and TRBJ2-5, reads GAGVSQSPSNKVTEKGKDVELRCDPISGHTALYWYRQSLGQGLEFLIYFQGNSAPDKSGLPSDRFSAERTGGSVSTLTIQRTQQEDSAVYLCASSLESRGGLIFQETQYFGPGTRLLVL.

This chain joins TRBV6-1 and TRBJ2-3; 8 bases agree with TRBD1. The ends lost 3 bases at V and 4 bases at J; junction bases unmatched: 12. Germline CDR1 and CDR2: MNHNS and SASEGT. The CDR3 spans 17 residues. The CDR3 nucleotides read TGTGCCAGCAGTGACCCTTGGACAGGGATGTTTGCAGATACGCAGTATTTT. It is translated as CASSDPWTGMFADTQYF.

In this sample, this clone turned up once. The V gene is TRBV11-3, the J gene TRBJ2-5; TRBD1 matches at 10 bases. The CDR3 is 17 residues long. From germline, CDR1 is SGHNT and CDR2 YENEEA. Trimming cost V 5 bases and J 4 bases; bases outside gene matches: 13. CDR3 protein: CASSQTGGTGVRETQYF. The CDR3 nucleotides read TGTGCCAGCAGCCAAACCGGTGGGACAGGGGTCCGAGAGACCCAGTACTTC.

The chain is built from TRBV7-9 and TRBJ1-2; D not certain. The CDR3 length is 13 residues. V was pared by 8 bases and J by 8 bases, with 18 bases between. From germline, CDR1 is SEHNR and CDR2 FQNEAQ (reference sequence). This chain's CDR3 is CASGEPPLWGYTF. CDR3 coding DNA: TGTGCCAGCGGAGAGCCTCCCCTTTGGGGCTACACCTTC.

This clone was observed a handful of times. The gene calls are TRBV2 and TRBJ1-4; the D gene is possibly TRBD1 (5 bases). Germline V gene data show CDR1 as SNHLY and CDR2 as FYNNEI. V shed 6 bases and J shed 4 bases, with 18 bases lying between them. The CDR3 is 16 residues long. The CDR3 DNA follows: TGTGCCAGCAGACCGAGAGCCGGCAGGGTTAATGAAAAACTGTTTTTT. Translating it yields CASRPRAGRVNEKLFF.

The sample holds a few counts of this clone. The CDR3 bases are TGTGCCAGCACCCCGGGACAGAGAACTGAAGCTTTCTTT. Its protein product is CASTPGQRTEAFF. The chain carries TRBV2 and TRBJ1-1; 7 nucleotides align to TRBD1. The CDR3 is 13 amino acids. Germline V CDR1 and CDR2: SNHLY, FYNNEI. V shed 7 bases and J 5 bases; nucleotides not matched to a gene: 7. Complete variable domain (other parts from reference TRBV2 and TRBJ1-1): EPEVTQTPSHQVTQMGQEVILRCVPISNHLYFYWYRQILGQKVEFLVSFYNNEISEKSEIFDDQFSVERPDGSNFTLKIRSTKLEDSAMYFCASTPGQRTEAFFGQGTRLTVV.

The chain has TRBV5-6 and TRBJ1-5, with 8 bases matching TRBD1. The CDR3 loop spans 15 amino acids. The J segment lost 4 bases and the V segment lost 2 bases, leaving 5 bases of the junction unmatched. Per germline, CDR1 SGHDT and CDR2 YYEEEE. The CDR3 here is CASSFRDRTNQPQHF. The CDR3 DNA sequence: TGTGCCAGCAGCTTCCGGGACAGGACTAATCAGCCCCAGCATTTT.

This clone has more than one count but fewer than ten. V and J are TRBV13 and TRBJ2-1, with 10 bases lining up with TRBD2. After removal of 6 bases from V and 7 bases from J, the junction contained 12 bases not matched to a gene. This CDR3 contains 16 residues. The germline gives CDR1 PRHDT, CDR2 FYEKMQ (reference sequence). As DNA, the CDR3 is TGTGCCAGCAGTCGTCCAACTAGCGGGACGGGAAATGAGCAGTTCTTC. Amino acids: CASSRPTSGTGNEQFF.

This sequence joins TRBV18 and TRBJ1-4, with 8 positions matching TRBD1. The V gene's germline CDR1 is KGHSH and CDR2 LQKENI. Trimming took 2 bases from V and 4 from J; bases not matched to a gene: 3. This CDR3 spans 15 amino acids. This CDR3 is CASSPGTGRNEKLFF. The DNA of the CDR3 is TGTGCCAGCTCACCAGGGACAGGTCGTAATGAAAAACTGTTTTTT.